The 27 T cell receptor beta chains below come from one sample, sequenced in a study of control samples from healthy donors and cancer patients. This table comes from immunoSEQ multiplex PCR, and its TCRdb copy is limited to in-frame clones, with some not included. The data show over 150,000 clones, about nine tenths seen once. Sequencing was done on a sample of blood. The source of these receptors is a woman in her thirties or forties in good health.

This clone was seen just once. The rearrangement links TRBV7-2 to TRBJ1-2; D remains ambiguous. This CDR3 spans 15 amino acids. V lost 1 base, J lost 10 bases, and 19 bases lay in between. Germline values: CDR1 SGHTA, CDR2 FQGNSA. The CDR3 DNA reads TGTGCCAGCAGCTTAGTTCTCACCGGGGATTACGACTACACCTTC. Its protein product is CASSLVLTGDYDYTF.

This sequence joins TRBV4-1 and TRBJ2-1; weak D call: TRBD1 (6 bases). V lost 1 base and J lost 0, with 7 bases in between. CDR1 and CDR2 (germline): MGHRA, YSYEKL. This CDR3 is 15 amino acids long. CDR3 protein: CASSQGTASYNEQFF. CDR3 sequence (DNA): TGCGCCAGCAGCCAAGGGACAGCCTCCTACAATGAGCAGTTCTTC.

V gene TRBV7-6 combines with J gene TRBJ2-7; D possibly corresponds to TRBD2 (9 bases). The V end lost 5 bases, the J end lost 5 bases, and 31 bases lay between the germline ends. The CDR3 has 19 residues. Germline V gene data show CDR1 as SGHVS and CDR2 as FNYEAQ. The CDR3: CASSPTSGGPAGGVNEQYF. The CDR3 DNA sequence: TGTGCCAGCAGCCCAACCTCAGGGGGCCCAGCGGGGGGTGTTAACGAGCAGTACTTC.

The J gene is TRBJ2-3, the V gene TRBV10-3; unclear D gene. The V end was cut by 10 bases, the J end by 6 bases, with 8 bases between. This CDR3 has 10 residues. Germline CDR1 and CDR2: ENHRY and SYGVKD. The DNA of the CDR3 is TGTGCCACCGCCTCGGATACGCAGTATTTT. This translates into CATASDTQYF.

This clone has a handful of counts. Other DNA sequences in this specimen translate into the identical CDR3. The chain employs TRBV6-4 and TRBJ2-3; TRBD2 aligns across 10 bases. Trimming at V came to 2 bases and at J to 4 bases, leaving 0 bases not matched to a gene. The CDR3 contains 14 residues. Per germline, CDR1 MRHNA and CDR2 SNTAGT. As DNA, the CDR3 is TGTGCCAGCAGTGACAGCGGGGGGGCAGATACGCAGTATTTT. Amino acid sequence: CASSDSGGADTQYF.

This sequence joins TRBV3-1 (or the pseudogene TRBV3-2) and TRBJ1-1; tentative D call: TRBD1 (5 bases). The CDR3 consists of 15 residues. V lost 4 bases, J lost 3 bases, and 15 bases lay in between. CDR1 and CDR2 (germline): LGHDT, YNNKEL (reference sequence). The CDR3 region is CASSPLGTRDTEAFF. The CDR3 DNA is TGTGCCAGCAGCCCCCTGGGAACCAGGGACACTGAAGCTTTCTTT.

This sequence joins TRBV27 and TRBJ2-1, with 9 bases fitting TRBD1. The trim removed 7 bases at V and 1 base at J, leaving 5 bases unmatched. Germline V CDR1 and CDR2: MNHEY, SMNVEV (reference sequence). This CDR3 comprises 15 residues. CDR3 amino acids: CASTVTGGSYNEQFF. For the CDR3, the DNA is TGTGCCAGCACCGTGACAGGGGGATCCTACAATGAGCAGTTCTTC.

The genes are TRBV15 and TRBJ2-5; 14 positions agree with TRBD2. V gave up 4 bases and J gave up 3 bases; unmatched junction bases: 4. The CDR3 extends over 16 amino acids. The V gene's germline CDR1 is LNHNV and CDR2 YYDKDF (reference sequence). Written as DNA, the CDR3 is TGTGCCACCAGCAACCCGGGACTAGCGGGGGAAGAGACCCAGTACTTC. Translation: CATSNPGLAGEETQYF.

The chain uses TRBV5-4 and TRBJ1-5; D possibly corresponds to TRBD1 (5 bases). This CDR3 is 19 amino acids long. V shed 6 bases and J shed 5 bases, with 30 bases lying between them. Germline lookup yields CDR1 SGHNT and CDR2 YYREEE (reference sequence). The CDR3 DNA follows: TGTGCCAGCACCCCTTTGGGGACCAGGGAGGGATCGGCGGATCAGCCCCAGCATTTT. Translating gives CASTPLGTREGSADQPQHF.

This clone was detected only once. The chain joins TRBV3-1 (or the pseudogene TRBV3-2) to TRBJ2-7; 10 nucleotides agree with TRBD2. The germline V gene has CDR1 LGHDT and CDR2 YNNKEL (reference sequence). The CDR3 sequence is 17 residues long. V gave up 2 bases and J gave up 0 bases; unmatched junction bases: 7. The CDR3: CASSQLAGALGSYEQYF. Here the CDR3 DNA reads TGTGCCAGCAGCCAACTAGCGGGGGCCCTAGGCTCCTACGAGCAGTACTTC.

This sequence joins TRBV6-5 and TRBJ1-2; no clear D gene. Trimming removed 6 bases at V and 6 bases at J, with 14 bases between. CDR3 length: 13 residues. Germline-derived CDR1 and CDR2 are MNHEY and SVGAGI. CDR3 loop: CASRATLGHGYTF. CDR3 sequence (DNA): TGTGCCAGCAGAGCCACCTTAGGACATGGCTACACCTTC.

V gene TRBV5-1 combines with J gene TRBJ2-3; 8 positions match TRBD2. Germline assignment: CDR1 SGHRS and CDR2 YFSETQ. J lost 0 bases, V lost 5 bases, and 8 bases had no gene match. The CDR3 is 16 residues long. CDR3 in amino acids: CASRTGGRGSTDTQYF. The CDR3 DNA sequence: TGCGCCAGCAGGACGGGAGGGCGGGGGAGCACAGATACGCAGTATTTT.

This chain joins TRBV5-1 and TRBJ1-6; no clear D. Germline V gives CDR1 SGHRS, CDR2 YFSETQ. Trimming removed 0 bases at V and 0 bases at J, with 7 bases between. This CDR3 contains 16 residues. The CDR3 region has the DNA TGCGCCAGCAGCTTGGAAGTAAGCTCCTATAATTCACCCCTCCACTTT. Amino acids: CASSLEVSSYNSPLHF.

This clone was counted a single time. The chain joins TRBV27 to TRBJ1-2, with TRBD1 matching 8 bases. The CDR3 has 16 amino acids. Trimming removed 5 bases from V and 1 base from J; junction bases left unmatched: 9. The germline V gene has CDR1 MNHEY and CDR2 SMNVEV (reference sequence). The chain's CDR3 is CASSRHRGTVNYGYTF. CDR3 sequence (DNA): TGTGCCAGCAGTCGCCACAGGGGGACCGTTAACTATGGCTACACCTTC.

This chain joins TRBV5-1 and TRBJ1-1; D gene uncertain. Germline lookup yields CDR1 SGHRS and CDR2 YFSETQ. CDR3 length equals 11 residues. Trimming stripped 4 bases from V and 5 bases from J, with 6 bases between. The CDR3 DNA reads TGCGCCAGCAGCGCCGGGACTGAAGCTTTCTTT. Protein: CASSAGTEAFF.

The chain carries TRBV2 and TRBJ2-4; possible D gene TRBD2, 6 bases. The germline gives CDR1 SNHLY, CDR2 FYNNEI. The CDR3 totals 16 residues. V lost 2 bases and J 1 base, leaving 12 bases between the germline ends. CDR3 sequence (DNA): TGTGCCAGCAGTGAACTGCGCGGGGTGGCCAAAAACATTCAGTACTTC. Protein product: CASSELRGVAKNIQYF.

The V and J genes are TRBV5-1 and TRBJ1-5, with a tentative D call TRBD1 (5 bases). CDR1 is SGHRS, CDR2 YFSETQ, per germline. Between the trimmed V and J ends, which lost 0 bases and 4 bases, there was a span of 11 bases. The CDR3 sequence is 15 residues long. This CDR3 reads CASSLAGDWNQPQHF. The CDR3 nucleotides are TGCGCCAGCAGCTTGGCGGGGGATTGGAATCAGCCCCAGCATTTT.

J is TRBJ2-3 and V is TRBV3-1 (or the pseudogene TRBV3-2); 10 bases line up with TRBD2. The length of the CDR3 is 18 residues. Germline V gives CDR1 LGHDT, CDR2 YNNKEL (reference sequence). The V segment lost 4 bases and the J segment 2 bases; nucleotides outside the gene matches: 12. The CDR3 sequence is CASSPTWSGGVITDTQYF. The CDR3 nucleotides read TGTGCCAGCAGCCCAACGTGGAGCGGGGGGGTGATCACAGATACGCAGTATTTT.

V is TRBV5-6 and J is TRBJ1-1; weak D call: TRBD1 (5 bases). Germline assignment: CDR1 SGHDT and CDR2 YYEEEE. With 3 bases removed from V and 0 bases from J, the gap between germline ends came to 9 bases. The CDR3 has 14 residues. The CDR3 region is CASSYWGLNTEAFF. The CDR3 DNA reads as TGTGCCAGCAGCTATTGGGGACTGAACACTGAAGCTTTCTTT.

This clone has only one observation. The chain uses TRBV6-1 and TRBJ1-3; no clear D. The CDR3 consists of 16 residues. V was cut by 3 bases and J by 2 bases, with 14 bases left in between. Germline CDR1 reads MNHNS; CDR2 reads SASEGT. CDR3 residues: CASSEEDEFAGNTIYF. For the CDR3, the DNA is TGTGCCAGCAGTGAGGAGGATGAGTTCGCTGGAAACACCATATATTTT.

This chain connects TRBV4-1 to TRBJ1-6, with D maybe TRBD1 (6 bases). The V end lost 1 base, the J end lost 7 bases, and 14 bases lay between the germline ends. The CDR3 totals 16 residues. Germline CDR1 reads MGHRA; CDR2 reads YSYEKL. CDR3 sequence: CASSQGVSRGNSPLHF. As DNA, the CDR3 is TGCGCCAGCAGCCAAGGGGTGTCCAGGGGAAATTCACCCCTCCACTTT.

The gene calls are TRBV6-5 and TRBJ1-5; 7 bases are shared with TRBD1. Germline V gives CDR1 MNHEY, CDR2 SVGAGI. V lost 6 bases to trimming and J lost 2 bases; unmatched junction nucleotides: 1. The CDR3 loop spans 13 amino acids. CDR3 protein: CASRGQGNQPQHF. The CDR3 nucleotides are TGTGCCAGCAGAGGACAGGGCAATCAGCCCCAGCATTTT.

The CDR3 is CASSWGRSGNEKLFF. The DNA for the CDR3 is TGCGCCAGCAGCTGGGGTCGGAGCGGTAATGAAAAACTGTTTTTT. This chain links TRBV5-1 with TRBJ1-4; no reliable D call. CDR1 and CDR2 from the germline V gene are SGHRS and YFSETQ. The germline V and J ends were trimmed by 3 bases and 4 bases, with 13 bases remaining between them. The CDR3 totals 15 residues.

This clone was detected only once. The chain carries TRBV10-3 and TRBJ2-7, with 7 nucleotides matching TRBD1. The germline V gene encodes CDR1 ENHRY and CDR2 SYGVKD. This CDR3 has 17 residues. V was pared by 0 bases and J by 3 bases, with 11 bases of the junction left unmatched. This CDR3 reads CAISESTGPGQLYEQYF. DNA of the CDR3: TGTGCCATCAGTGAGTCCACTGGGCCGGGACAGCTCTACGAGCAGTACTTC.

The gene calls are TRBV15 and TRBJ2-5; possible D gene TRBD2, 5 bases. The CDR3 has 15 amino acids. Germline V gives CDR1 LNHNV, CDR2 YYDKDF (reference sequence). The V gene lost 5 bases and the J gene lost 5 bases, with 18 bases spanning the gap. CDR3 sequence: CATSPQRGPWETQYF. In DNA, the CDR3 is TGTGCCACCAGCCCCCAACGAGGGCCCTGGGAGACCCAGTACTTC.

The chain uses TRBV3-1 (or the pseudogene TRBV3-2) and TRBJ2-7, with no clear D. Germline V lookup: CDR1 LGHDT, CDR2 YNNKEL (reference sequence). The V end lost 4 bases, the J end lost 5 bases, and 12 bases lay between the germline ends. CDR3 length: 13 amino acids. The CDR3 region has the DNA TGTGCCAGCAGCCTCCCCGGTGGTAACGAGCAGTACTTC. As protein: CASSLPGGNEQYF.

The V gene is TRBV11-2, the J gene TRBJ2-5, with TRBD2 matching over 13 bases. Per germline, CDR1 SGHAT and CDR2 FQNNGV. CDR3 length equals 19 residues. With 5 bases clipped from V and 4 bases from J, the junction kept 16 bases outside the gene matches. The CDR3 DNA reads TGTGCCAGCAGCGTGGGACTAGCGGGGCACGCCGGCGGAGGAGAGACCCAGTACTTC. This gives the protein CASSVGLAGHAGGGETQYF.